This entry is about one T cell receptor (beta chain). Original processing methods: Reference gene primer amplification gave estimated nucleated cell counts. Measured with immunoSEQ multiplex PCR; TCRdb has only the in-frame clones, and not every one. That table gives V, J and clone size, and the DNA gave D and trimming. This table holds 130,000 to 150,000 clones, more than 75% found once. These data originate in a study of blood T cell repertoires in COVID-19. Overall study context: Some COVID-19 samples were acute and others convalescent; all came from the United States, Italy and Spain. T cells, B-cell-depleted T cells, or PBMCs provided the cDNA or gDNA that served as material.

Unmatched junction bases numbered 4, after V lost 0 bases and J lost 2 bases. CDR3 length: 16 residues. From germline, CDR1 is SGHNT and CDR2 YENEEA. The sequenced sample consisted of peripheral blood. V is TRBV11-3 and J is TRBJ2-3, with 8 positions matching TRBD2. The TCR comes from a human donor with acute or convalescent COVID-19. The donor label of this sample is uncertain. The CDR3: CASSLDRGGHTDTQYF. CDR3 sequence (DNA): TGTGCCAGCAGCTTAGACCGGGGGGGCCACACAGATACGCAGTATTTT.